These T cell receptor beta chains were read from a single sample in a study of cytomegalovirus exposure and HLA in healthy donors. Clones were read by immunoSEQ multiplex PCR, and TCRdb kept only the in-frame ones, dropping some. The repertoire holds 170,000 or so clones, with 84% as singletons. Sequenced: PBMCs. All receptors come from a girl aged 10 to 17 in good health and CMV-seropositive. The CDR3 runs from the conserved cysteine through the conserved F or W. The D gene is left open where the match is weak. Rows give clone size only sometimes, using once, few, many, or a class for an expanded clone.

CDR3 | DNA | J | V | size | D
CASSPLDRNTEAFF | TGTGCCAGCAGTCCCCTTGACAGGAACACTGAAGCTTTCTTT | TRBJ1-1 | TRBV6-1 | - | -
CASGFVYEQFF | TGTGCTAGTGGTTTCGTATATGAGCAGTTCTTC | TRBJ2-1 | TRBV12-5 | once | -
CASSWTWGGGEQYF | TGCGCCAGCAGCTGGACCTGGGGGGGTGGCGAGCAGTACTTC | TRBJ2-7 | TRBV5-1 | - | TRBD2
CASSLIGEANEQFF | TGTGCCAGCAGTCTAATCGGGGAGGCTAATGAGCAGTTCTTC | TRBJ2-1 | TRBV27 | - | -
CASSQVGDTGELFF | TGTGCCAGCAGCCAAGTAGGAGACACCGGGGAGCTGTTTTTT | TRBJ2-2 | TRBV4-2 | - | -
CASSVSGGETQYF | TGTGCCAGCAGCGTCAGTGGAGGGGAGACCCAGTACTTC | TRBJ2-5 | TRBV9 | - | -
CASSWQVGTDTQYF | TGTGCCAGCAGCTGGCAGGTGGGCACAGATACGCAGTATTTT | TRBJ2-3 | TRBV27 | - | -
CAWSLAGYYGYTF | TGTGCCTGGAGTCTAGCGGGGTACTATGGCTACACCTTC | TRBJ1-2 | TRBV30 | - | -
CATSREGTGGSRTEAFF | TGTGCCACCAGCAGAGAGGGTACAGGGGGCTCTAGAACTGAAGCTTTCTTT | TRBJ1-1 | TRBV15 | - | TRBD1
CASSPTGTRYEQYF | TGTGCCAGCAGTCCTACCGGGACTCGCTACGAGCAGTACTTC | TRBJ2-7 | TRBV5-4 | - | -
CASRSGGGAYNEQFF | TGTGCCAGCCGCTCCGGGGGGGGCGCCTACAATGAGCAGTTCTTC | TRBJ2-1 | TRBV5-4 | - | TRBD2
CASSHAGTGRGNEQFF | TGCGCCAGCAGCCACGCCGGGACAGGCCGAGGGAATGAGCAGTTCTTC | TRBJ2-1 | TRBV4-1 | - | TRBD1
CASSWVDREHGYTF | TGTGCCAGCAGCTGGGTGGACAGGGAACATGGCTACACCTTC | TRBJ1-2 | TRBV5-4 | - | TRBD1
CAWSDRTGLPYGYTF | TGTGCCTGGAGTGATCGGACAGGTTTGCCCTATGGCTACACCTTC | TRBJ1-2 | TRBV30 | - | TRBD1
CTSSQEIRRGCTDTQYF | TGCACCAGCAGCCAAGAAATCAGGCGGGGGTGCACAGATACGCAGTATTTT | TRBJ2-3 | TRBV1 | - | -
CATSRDGTGNEKLFF | TGTGCCACCAGCAGAGATGGGACAGGAAATGAAAAACTGTTTTTT | TRBJ1-4 | TRBV15 | once | TRBD1
CASSRQLGGGTDTQYF | TGCGCCAGCAGCCGCCAACTAGGAGGGGGCACAGATACGCAGTATTTT | TRBJ2-3 | TRBV4-1 | once | -
CASSQEPTGSGNTIYF | TGTGCCAGCAGCCAAGAACCGACAGGCTCTGGAAACACCATATATTTT | TRBJ1-3 | TRBV4-2 | - | -
CASSPGAGVSKNTEAFF | TGTGCCAGCAGCCCTGGGGCGGGAGTTTCGAAGAACACTGAAGCTTTCTTT | TRBJ1-1 | TRBV9 | - | -
CACVGGRGISTGELFF | TGTGCCTGCGTCGGGGGGAGGGGGATTAGCACCGGGGAGCTGTTTTTT | TRBJ2-2 | TRBV30 | - | -
CASGNRVDTEAFF | TGCGCCAGCGGAAACAGGGTCGACACTGAAGCTTTCTTT | TRBJ1-1 | TRBV10-2 | - | -
CASSFRGLYPGPYEQYF | TGTGCCAGCAGCTTCAGGGGGCTTTATCCCGGTCCGTACGAGCAGTACTTC | TRBJ2-7 | TRBV7-9 | - | TRBD1